The next 27 T cell receptor beta chains were all read from a single sample in a study of PD-L1 blockade in urothelial cancer. The protocol was immunoSEQ multiplex PCR, while the TCRdb copy is restricted to in-frame clones and leaves out a portion. Of tens of thousands of clones in the sample, 82% were seen once. The sequenced sample was PBMCs, obtained around atezolizumab (anti-PD-L1) treatment. These receptors were taken from a man between 70 and 80 years old with urothelial cancer.

In its sample, this clone ranks as medium-sized. The chain is built from TRBV27 and TRBJ1-5; 11 positions match TRBD1. The CDR3 spans 14 residues. With 6 bases clipped from V and 5 bases from J, the junction kept 3 bases outside the gene matches. The germline CDR1 and CDR2 sequences are MNHEY and SMNVEV (reference sequence). The CDR3, as DNA: TGTGCCAGCAGGCGGACAGGGGGCGATCAGCCCCAGCATTTT. It specifies CASRRTGGDQPQHF.

This clone was observed once. The genes are TRBV5-1 and TRBJ2-3; perhaps TRBD2 as D (6 bases). Looked up from germline, CDR1 is SGHRS and CDR2 is YFSETQ. This CDR3 comprises 14 residues. Trimming cost V 2 bases and J 0 bases, with 7 bases left between them. The DNA of the CDR3 is TGCGCCAGCAGCTTCGGGACTAGCACAGATACGCAGTATTTT. Amino acids: CASSFGTSTDTQYF.

The V and J genes are TRBV30 and TRBJ2-7, with 11 positions matching TRBD1. CDR1 is GTSNPN, CDR2 SVGIG, per germline (reference sequence). V gave up 1 base and J gave up 6 bases; unmatched junction bases: 2. The CDR3 covers 13 residues. CDR3 region: CAWSGGTGGEQYF. CDR3 DNA sequence: TGTGCCTGGAGTGGGGGGACAGGGGGCGAGCAGTACTTC.

This clone occurred a few times. The rearrangement uses TRBV5-4 and TRBJ2-6, with 7 bases matching TRBD1. CDR3 length: 17 residues. The germline V gene encodes CDR1 SGHNT and CDR2 YYREEE (reference sequence). With 4 bases clipped from V and 4 bases from J, the junction kept 11 bases outside the gene matches. The CDR3: CASSIGTALQGANVLTF. The CDR3, as DNA: TGTGCCAGCAGCATTGGGACAGCGCTCCAAGGGGCCAACGTCCTGACTTTC.

The chain uses TRBV5-1 and TRBJ2-1, with D perhaps matching TRBD1 (6 bases). The germline CDR1 and CDR2 sequences are SGHRS and YFSETQ. Between the trimmed V and J ends, which lost 7 bases and 2 bases, there was a span of 16 bases. This CDR3 comprises 15 residues. This chain's CDR3 is CASRPTGFTYNEQFF. In DNA form, the CDR3 reads TGCGCCAGCCGACCGACAGGTTTTACCTACAATGAGCAGTTCTTC.

The chain couples TRBV6-1 to TRBJ2-5; 12 nucleotides line up with TRBD2. The CDR3 covers 13 residues. CDR1 MNHNS and CDR2 SASEGT come from the germline V gene. V trimming: 4 bases; J trimming: 9 bases; junction bases outside the gene matches: 3. This CDR3 reads CASSGRTSGAQYF. CDR3 nucleotides: TGTGCCAGCAGTGGCCGGACTAGCGGGGCCCAGTACTTC.

The V gene is TRBV6-1, the J gene TRBJ2-1, with 10 bases lining up with TRBD2. The trim removed 3 bases at V and 4 bases at J, leaving 9 bases unmatched. The CDR3 spans 17 residues. From germline, CDR1 is MNHNS and CDR2 SASEGT. As DNA, the CDR3 is TGTGCCAGCAGTGACGGAATAACTAGCGGGGCGTACAATGAGCAGTTCTTC. The encoded protein is CASSDGITSGAYNEQFF.

The rearrangement joins TRBV7-8 to TRBJ1-4; no definite D call. Deletions cut 2 bases from V and 2 bases from J, with 6 bases between. The CDR3 length is 14 residues. CDR1 is SGHVS, CDR2 FQNEAQ, per germline. DNA of the CDR3: TGTGCCAGCAGCTTATCACGGACTAATGAAAAACTGTTTTTT. Amino acids: CASSLSRTNEKLFF.

J is TRBJ2-7 and V is TRBV5-1; D is perhaps TRBD1 (6 bases). The CDR3 runs to 11 residues. Trimming removed 4 bases at V and 7 bases at J, with 9 bases between. Germline V CDR1 and CDR2: SGHRS, YFSETQ. This CDR3 is CASSQQGEQYF. Written as DNA, the CDR3 is TGCGCCAGCAGCCAGCAGGGGGAGCAGTACTTC.

The chain has TRBV7-2 and TRBJ2-5; 9 positions agree with TRBD2. V shed 2 bases and J 5 bases; nucleotides not matched to a gene: 9. Germline assignment: CDR1 SGHTA and CDR2 FQGNSA. The CDR3 runs 16 residues. The CDR3 DNA reads as TGTGCCAGCAGCTTAACAGCGGGAGGTACGCGTGAGACCCAGTACTTC. Protein: CASSLTAGGTRETQYF.

The gene calls are TRBV6-1 and TRBJ1-2; D might be TRBD1 (6 bases). The V and J ends lost 1 base and 4 bases respectively, with 13 bases between them. Germline values: CDR1 MNHNS, CDR2 SASEGT. The CDR3 runs to 15 residues. The CDR3 sequence is CASSEEAGASYGYTF. DNA for the CDR3: TGTGCCAGCAGTGAAGAGGCAGGGGCCTCCTATGGCTACACCTTC.

CDR3 in amino acids: CASSSGRTGIYDEQFF. In nucleotides, the CDR3 is TGTGCCAGCAGCTCAGGTCGGACAGGGATTTATGATGAGCAGTTCTTC. V and J are TRBV11-1 and TRBJ2-1, with 8 bases aligning to TRBD1. V lost 4 bases, J lost 8 bases, and 13 bases stayed unmatched. The germline CDR1 and CDR2 sequences are SGHAT and FQDESV (reference sequence). This CDR3 has 16 amino acids.

CDR3 residues: CASSPKGHRDSYEQYF. In nucleotides, the CDR3 is TGTGCCAGCAGTCCGAAGGGACACAGAGACTCCTACGAGCAGTACTTC. The rearrangement uses TRBV27 and TRBJ2-7, with D perhaps TRBD1 (6 bases). The CDR3 is made up of 16 amino acids. With 5 bases removed from V and 0 bases from J, the gap between germline ends came to 17 bases. Germline values: CDR1 MNHEY, CDR2 SMNVEV (reference sequence).

The V gene is TRBV7-2, the J gene TRBJ2-1; TRBD2 matches 9 bases. This CDR3 is 20 amino acids long. The trim removed 0 bases at V and 3 bases at J, leaving 15 bases unmatched. Germline V CDR1 and CDR2: SGHTA, FQGNSA. CDR3 in amino acids: CASSLAGLRLAGRHYNEQFF. Written as DNA, the CDR3 is TGTGCCAGCAGCTTAGCGGGCTTGAGGCTAGCGGGGAGACACTACAATGAGCAGTTCTTC.

A note on this clone: Its ends do not fully match the called genes, so a read error is possible. The chain links TRBV5-4 to TRBJ2-3, with 9 bases identical to TRBD2. The CDR3 loop spans 16 amino acids. Per germline, CDR1 SGHNT and CDR2 YYREEE (reference sequence). CDR3 sequence (DNA): TGTGCCAGCAGCCAAGATATAGCGGGAGCTACCCCCCGAAGTGAGTTT. Translated: CASSQDIAGATPRSEF. Full variable domain (remainder filled in from reference TRBV5-4 and TRBJ2-3): ETGVTQSPTHLIKTRGQQVTLRCSSQSGHNTVSWYQQALGQGPQFIFQYYREEENGRGNFPPRFSGLQFPNYSSELNVNALELDDSALYLCASSQDIAGATPRSEFGPGTRLTVL.

This clone was observed a single time. This chain uses TRBV9 with TRBJ2-1; possible D gene TRBD2, 6 bases. V dropped 4 bases and J dropped 8 bases, with 22 bases sitting between them. This CDR3 region has 16 residues. Germline V gives CDR1 SGDLS, CDR2 YYNGEE. CDR3 loop: CASSSPPGRGGDEQFF. The CDR3 DNA reads as TGTGCCAGCAGCTCTCCCCCCGGGCGGGGTGGGGATGAGCAGTTCTTC.

The chain is built from TRBV5-4 and TRBJ2-5; TRBD2 is a possible D gene (5 bases). V was shortened by 3 bases and J by 1 base, with 10 bases between the two germline ends. The CDR3 totals 14 residues. Germline V gives CDR1 SGHNT, CDR2 YYREEE (reference sequence). The CDR3 protein is CASSSGGSQETQYF. The CDR3 coding sequence is TGTGCCAGCAGCTCTGGTGGGAGCCAAGAGACCCAGTACTTC.

The chain is built from TRBV6-1 and TRBJ1-5; no clear D. The CDR3 runs 15 residues. Trimming pared 0 bases from V and 2 bases from J, leaving 8 bases between. The germline V gene encodes CDR1 MNHNS and CDR2 SASEGT. The CDR3 coding sequence is TGTGCCAGCAGTGAAGCGCTGGAGGGCAATCAGCCCCAGCATTTT. It is translated as CASSEALEGNQPQHF.

The rearrangement uses TRBV11-3 and TRBJ2-7; 11 bases line up with TRBD2. The CDR3 is made up of 15 amino acids. Per germline, CDR1 SGHNT and CDR2 YENEEA. The V gene end was trimmed by 2 bases and the J gene end by 3 bases; junction bases not matched to a gene: 3. The CDR3 sequence: CASSLKGLAVYEQYF. The CDR3 DNA is TGTGCCAGCAGCTTAAAGGGACTAGCGGTCTACGAGCAGTACTTC.

The V gene is TRBV2, the J gene TRBJ1-5; tentatively, D is TRBD1 (5 bases). Trimming left V 1 base short and J 7 bases short, with 11 bases between. The CDR3 is made up of 14 amino acids. Germline V lookup: CDR1 SNHLY, CDR2 FYNNEI. The DNA of the CDR3 is TGTGCCAGCAGTGAAGTTGGGGGGAGGCAGCCCCAGCATTTT. Protein product: CASSEVGGRQPQHF.

The genes are TRBV21-1 and TRBJ2-5; the table calls TRBD1, which could not be checked here. TRBV21-1 counts as a pseudogene. This CDR3 comprises 15 residues. In DNA, the CDR3 is TGTGCCAGCAGCCGGGACAGGAAGTTACAAGAGACCCAGTACTTC. Amino acid sequence: CASSRDRKLQETQYF.

The rearrangement joins TRBV27 to TRBJ1-1, with 11 bases matching TRBD1. The CDR3 is 16 residues long. CDR1 is MNHEY, CDR2 SMNVEV, per germline (reference sequence). V shed 7 bases, J shed 0 bases, and the junction held 7 bases outside the gene matches. Here the CDR3 reads CASIRGTGGVNTEAFF. The CDR3 DNA follows: TGTGCCAGCATCAGGGGGACAGGGGGAGTGAACACTGAAGCTTTCTTT.

The chain carries TRBV11-3 and TRBJ2-1; 7 bases map to TRBD1. From germline, CDR1 is SGHNT and CDR2 YENEEA. The CDR3 totals 15 residues. With 5 bases clipped from V and 2 bases from J, the junction kept 6 bases outside the gene matches. CDR3 bases: TGTGCCAGCAGCCCCCCCGGGACAGCCTACAATGAGCAGTTCTTC. It encodes CASSPPGTAYNEQFF.

The rearrangement links TRBV5-1 to TRBJ2-7, with TRBD1 matching over 9 bases. V trimming: 3 bases; J trimming: 7 bases; junction bases outside the gene matches: 11. The CDR3 is 15 residues long. Germline V CDR1 and CDR2: SGHRS, YFSETQ. The CDR3: CASSSPGQGVEEQYF. For the CDR3, the DNA is TGCGCCAGCAGCTCCCCGGGACAGGGTGTCGAGGAGCAGTACTTC.

The V call is TRBV27, the J call TRBJ2-7; D perhaps matches TRBD2 (6 bases). The CDR3 length is 15 residues. V was clipped by 6 bases and J by 3 bases, with 18 bases between them. From germline, CDR1 is MNHEY and CDR2 SMNVEV (reference sequence). DNA of the CDR3: TGTGCCAGCAGCCCGGTAGGCGGCGGGAACTACGAGCAGTACTTC. It is translated as CASSPVGGGNYEQYF.

The V and J genes are TRBV5-4 and TRBJ1-4; TRBD1 agrees at 8 bases. J lost 8 bases, V lost 7 bases, and 13 bases had no gene match. Germline V gene data show CDR1 as SGHNT and CDR2 as YYREEE (reference sequence). This CDR3 region has 15 residues. In DNA, the CDR3 is TGTGCCAGCGGACAGTTCAGACAGGGGAGAGAAAAACTGTTTTTT. Its translation is CASGQFRQGREKLFF.

The chain carries TRBV11-3 and TRBJ2-3; TRBD1 is a possible D gene (5 bases). This CDR3 is 14 amino acids long. From germline, CDR1 is SGHNT and CDR2 YENEEA. V was trimmed by 6 bases and J by 0 bases, leaving 10 bases between them. The chain's CDR3 is CASRGPTSTDTQYF. CDR3 coding DNA: TGTGCCAGCAGGGGGCCGACCAGCACAGATACGCAGTATTTT.